Included here is one T cell receptor beta chain sequence, with context. This sample is part of a study of control samples from healthy donors and cancer patients. The table came from immunoSEQ multiplex PCR; TCRdb's copy has only in-frame clones and leaves some out. The sample carries approximately 100,000 clones, about four fifths recorded once. V was shortened by 4 bases and J by 5 bases, with 12 bases between the two germline ends. CDR1 is SGHKS and CDR2 is YYEKEE in the germline V gene (reference sequence). The CDR3 is 14 residues long. The TCR sequence derives from a man aged 55-75 years in good health. The rearrangement joins TRBV5-5 to TRBJ1-4; D not certain. Sequencing was carried out using blood. The DNA for the CDR3 is TGTGCCAGCAGCAAAGGCCAGTCAAATGAAAAACTGTTTTTT. Its translation is CASSKGQSNEKLFF.